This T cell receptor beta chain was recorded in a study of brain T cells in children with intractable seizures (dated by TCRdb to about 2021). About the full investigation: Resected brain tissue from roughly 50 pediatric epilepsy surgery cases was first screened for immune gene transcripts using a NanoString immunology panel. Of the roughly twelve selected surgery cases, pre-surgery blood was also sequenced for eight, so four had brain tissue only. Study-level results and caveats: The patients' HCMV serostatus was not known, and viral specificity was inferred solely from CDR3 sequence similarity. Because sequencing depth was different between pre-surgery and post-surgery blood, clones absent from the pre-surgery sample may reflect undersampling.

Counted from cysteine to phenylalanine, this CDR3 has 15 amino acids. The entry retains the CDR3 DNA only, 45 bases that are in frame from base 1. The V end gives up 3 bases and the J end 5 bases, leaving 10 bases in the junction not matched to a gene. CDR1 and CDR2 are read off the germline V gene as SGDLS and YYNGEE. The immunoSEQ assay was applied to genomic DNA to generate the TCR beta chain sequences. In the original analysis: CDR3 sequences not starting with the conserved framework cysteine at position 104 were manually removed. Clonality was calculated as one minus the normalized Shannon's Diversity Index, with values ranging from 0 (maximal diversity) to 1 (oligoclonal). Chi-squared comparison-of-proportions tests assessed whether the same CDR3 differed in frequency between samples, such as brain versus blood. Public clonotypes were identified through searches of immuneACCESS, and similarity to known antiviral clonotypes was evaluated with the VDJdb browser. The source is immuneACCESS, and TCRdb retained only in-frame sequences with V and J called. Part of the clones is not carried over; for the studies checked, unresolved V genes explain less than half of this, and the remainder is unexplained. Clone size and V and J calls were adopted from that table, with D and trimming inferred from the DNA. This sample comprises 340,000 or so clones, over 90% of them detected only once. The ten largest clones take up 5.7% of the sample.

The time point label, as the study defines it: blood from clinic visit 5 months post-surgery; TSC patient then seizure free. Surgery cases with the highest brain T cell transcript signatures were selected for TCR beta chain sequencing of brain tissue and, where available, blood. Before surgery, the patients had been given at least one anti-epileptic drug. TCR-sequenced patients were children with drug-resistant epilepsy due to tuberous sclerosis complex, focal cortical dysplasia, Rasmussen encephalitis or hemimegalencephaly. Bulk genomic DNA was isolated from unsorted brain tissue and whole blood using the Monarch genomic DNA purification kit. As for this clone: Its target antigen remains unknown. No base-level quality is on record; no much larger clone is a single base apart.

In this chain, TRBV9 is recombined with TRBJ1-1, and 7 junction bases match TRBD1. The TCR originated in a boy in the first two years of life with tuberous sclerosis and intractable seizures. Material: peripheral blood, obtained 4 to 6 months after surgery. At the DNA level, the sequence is TGTGCCAGCAGCGGCCTTCCAGGGGGGTTTACTGAAGCTTTCTTT. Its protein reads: CASSGLPGGFTEAFF.